The clone carrying this T cell receptor beta chain showed up many times. The junction differs from germline at one of its ends, possibly a read error. This entry comes from a study of early T cells in non-severe SARS-CoV-2 infection. Via MiXCR, TCRdb re-called the 5' RACE reads, giving one row per CDR3 protein. The sample lists tens of thousands of distinct CDR3 sequences; 9.9% were seen once. CDR1 is DFQATT, CDR2 SNEGSKA, per germline (reference sequence). CDR3 length: 13 amino acids. The source of this sequence is an adult who was a healthcare worker with PCR-confirmed SARS-CoV-2 infection or an uninfected control (not recorded which). Sequencing input: whole blood. J is TRBJ1-3 and V is TRBV20-1; D is unclear. The CDR3 protein is CSARDPSGFELNF. The CDR3 DNA sequence: TGCAGTGCTAGAGACCCAAGCGGCTTCGAGTTGAATTTT.